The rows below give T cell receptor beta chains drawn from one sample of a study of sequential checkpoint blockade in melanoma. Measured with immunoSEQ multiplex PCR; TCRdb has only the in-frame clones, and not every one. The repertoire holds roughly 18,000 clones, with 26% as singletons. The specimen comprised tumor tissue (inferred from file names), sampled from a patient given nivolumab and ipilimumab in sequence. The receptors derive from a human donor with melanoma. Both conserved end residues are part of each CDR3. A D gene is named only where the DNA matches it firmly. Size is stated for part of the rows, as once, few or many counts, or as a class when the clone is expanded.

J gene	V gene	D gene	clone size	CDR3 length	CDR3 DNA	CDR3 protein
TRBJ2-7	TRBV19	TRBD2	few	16	TGTGCCAGTAGTATAGCCCCCGGGGGAGGGGATCGCGAGCAGTACTTC	CASSIAPGGGDREQYF
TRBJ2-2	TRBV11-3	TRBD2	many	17	TGTGCCAGCAGCATCACCGGGACTAGCGGGGTAACCGGGGAGCTGTTTTTT	CASSITGTSGVTGELFF
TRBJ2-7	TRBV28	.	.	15	TGTGCCAGCAGTCAAACCTACAGGAGCTCCTACGAGCAGTACTTC	CASSQTYRSSYEQYF
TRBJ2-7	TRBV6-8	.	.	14	TGTGCCAGCAGTGAGTGGAGGTGGTCCCACGAGCAGTACTTC	CASSEWRWSHEQYF
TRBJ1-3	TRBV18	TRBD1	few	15	TGTGCCAGCTCACCGGGACAGGGATCTGGAAACACCATATATTTT	CASSPGQGSGNTIYF
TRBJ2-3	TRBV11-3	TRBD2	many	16	TGTGCCAGCAGCTTAACCAGCGGGAGGACCACAGATACGCAGTATTTT	CASSLTSGRTTDTQYF
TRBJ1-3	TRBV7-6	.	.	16	TGTGCCAGCAGCTGGCGCGGCAGGGGCACTGGAAACACCATATATTTT	CASSWRGRGTGNTIYF
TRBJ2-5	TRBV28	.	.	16	TGTGCCAGCAGTGCGTCGGGACCAATTTCCCAAGAGACCCAGTACTTC	CASSASGPISQETQYF
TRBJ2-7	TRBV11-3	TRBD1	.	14	TGTGCCAGCAGCTTTTTAACAGGGGCCTACGAGCAGTACTTC	CASSFLTGAYEQYF
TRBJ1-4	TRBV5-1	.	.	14	TGCGCCAGCAGCTTGGCGGCAGGGGATGAAAAACTGTTTTTT	CASSLAAGDEKLFF
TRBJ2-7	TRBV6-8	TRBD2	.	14	TGTGCCAGCGGCGTGGGCGGGAGGGCTTACGAGCAGTACTTC	CASGVGGRAYEQYF
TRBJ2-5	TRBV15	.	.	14	TGTGCCACCAGTCGTAGAGCGAACCAAGAGACCCAGTACTTC	CATSRRANQETQYF
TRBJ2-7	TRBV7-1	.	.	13	TGTGCCAGCAGAAAGATGAACGGGGACGAGCAGTACTTC	CASRKMNGDEQYF
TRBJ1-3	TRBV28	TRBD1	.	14	TGTGCCAGCAGGCGACAGGGTGGCGGAAACACCATATATTTT	CASRRQGGGNTIYF
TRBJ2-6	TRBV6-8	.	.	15	TGTGCCAGCAGCTCCGGGTTCAGTGGGGCCAACGTCCTGACTTTC	CASSSGFSGANVLTF
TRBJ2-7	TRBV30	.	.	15	TGTGCCTGGAGTGTAGGGGTAAGGGGGGCCTACGAGCAGTACTTC	CAWSVGVRGAYEQYF
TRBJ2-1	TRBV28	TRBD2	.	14	TGTGCCAGCTATAGCGGGAGGGGAGGTGCCGGGCAGTTCTTC	CASYSGRGGAGQFF
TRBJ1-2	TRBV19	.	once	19	TGTGCCAGTAGTATATTCTCCGGGTTAAGGGGACAAATCTCCGATGGCTACACCTTC	CASSIFSGLRGQISDGYTF
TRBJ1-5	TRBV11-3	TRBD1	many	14	TGTGCCAGCAGCGTCGGGACAGTGAATCAGCCCCAGCATTTT	CASSVGTVNQPQHF
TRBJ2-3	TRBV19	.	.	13	TGTGCCAGTAGTATAGGGCACACAGATACGCAGTATTTT	CASSIGHTDTQYF
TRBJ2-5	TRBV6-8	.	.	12	TGTGCCAGCAGTTACTCTCCCAGGACCCAGTACTTC	CASSYSPRTQYF
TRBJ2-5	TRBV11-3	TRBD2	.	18	TGTGCCAGCAGCCCCCCTTCGCGGGAGGGCTTAGCGTCGGAGACCCAGTACTTC	CASSPPSREGLASETQYF
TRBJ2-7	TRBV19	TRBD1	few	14	TGTGCCAGTAGTGACCGGGACAGGGGCTACGAGCAGTACTTC	CASSDRDRGYEQYF
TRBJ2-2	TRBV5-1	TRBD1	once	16	TGCGCCAGCAGTCATGTGGGACAGGGAAACACCGGGGAGCTGTTTTTT	CASSHVGQGNTGELFF
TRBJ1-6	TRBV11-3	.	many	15	TGTGCCAGCAGCTTATCGTTTGGAAGGAGTTCACCCCTCCACTTT	CASSLSFGRSSPLHF
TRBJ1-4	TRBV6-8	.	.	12	TGTGCCAGCAGCTCCGTAAATGAAAAACTGTTTTTT	CASSSVNEKLFF
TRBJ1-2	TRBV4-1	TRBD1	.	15	TGCGCCAGCAGCCACCCGGACAGGGGAGGTGGTGGCTACACCTTC	CASSHPDRGGGGYTF
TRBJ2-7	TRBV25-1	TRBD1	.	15	TGTGCCAGCAGCCTGGGGACAGGATTTTCCTACGAGCAGTACTTC	CASSLGTGFSYEQYF
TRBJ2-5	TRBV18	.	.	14	TGTGCCAGCTCACCATGGGGATTTAGGGAGACCCAGTACTTC	CASSPWGFRETQYF
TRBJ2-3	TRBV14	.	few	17	TGTGCCAGCAGCTCGATCACAGGTCGTCGAAGCACAGATACGCAGTATTTT	CASSSITGRRSTDTQYF
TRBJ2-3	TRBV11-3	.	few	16	TGTGCCAGCAGCCAGATTGGGGCAGGACACACAGATACGCAGTATTTT	CASSQIGAGHTDTQYF
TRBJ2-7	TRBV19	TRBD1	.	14	TGTGCCAGTAGTATGGGACAGGGGTTCGCCGAGCAGTACTTC	CASSMGQGFAEQYF
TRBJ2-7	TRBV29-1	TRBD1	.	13	TGCAGCGTTGGACAGGGGCCCCCCTACGAGCAGTACTTC	CSVGQGPPYEQYF
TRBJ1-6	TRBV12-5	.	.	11	TGTGCTAGTGGCCCCTGGTCACCCCTCCACTTT	CASGPWSPLHF
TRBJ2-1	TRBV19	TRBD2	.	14	TGTGCCAGTAGTTTGACTAGCGGATTAAATGAGCAGTTCTTC	CASSLTSGLNEQFF
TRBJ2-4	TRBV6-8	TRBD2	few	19	TGTGCCAGCAGCCTCCATGGACTAGCGGGGGAGCGCGGCAAAAACATTCAGTACTTC	CASSLHGLAGERGKNIQYF
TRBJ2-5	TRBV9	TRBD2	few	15	TGTGCCAGCAGTGAGGGACTAGCGGGAGAAGAGACCCAGTACTTC	CASSEGLAGEETQYF
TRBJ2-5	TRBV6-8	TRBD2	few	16	TGTGCCAGCAGTGCGGCTAGCGGGGGGGCCCTGGAGACCCAGTACTTC	CASSAASGGALETQYF
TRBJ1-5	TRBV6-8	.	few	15	TGTGCCAGCAGATCAGGGGTTGTGGGTTTACAGCCCCAGCATTTT	CASRSGVVGLQPQHF
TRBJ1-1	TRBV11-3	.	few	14	TGTGCCAGCAGCTTAGAAGGGGTGGGCACTGAAGCTTTCTTT	CASSLEGVGTEAFF
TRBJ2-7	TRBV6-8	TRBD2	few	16	TGTGCCAGCAGTTACTCTGGGCGGGGGGTCTCCTACGAGCAGTACTTC	CASSYSGRGVSYEQYF
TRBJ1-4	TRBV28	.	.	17	TGTGCCAGCAGCCCTATTAACAGGGCTGCAACTAATGAAAAACTGTTTTTT	CASSPINRAATNEKLFF
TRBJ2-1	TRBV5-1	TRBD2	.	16	TGCGCCAGCAGCTTGGAAGGCGGGGGATCCTACAATGAGCAGTTCTTC	CASSLEGGGSYNEQFF
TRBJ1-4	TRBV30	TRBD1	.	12	TGTGCCTGGAGCCCCCGGGACAGCTCAATGTTTTTT	CAWSPRDSSMFF
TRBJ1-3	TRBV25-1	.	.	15	TGTGCCAGCAGTGAATACAGCGCCGCGGGCGATACCATATATTTT	CASSEYSAAGDTIYF
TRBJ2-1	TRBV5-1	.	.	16	TGCGCCAGCAGCGATGGGGGCGTATACTCCTACAATGAGCAGTTCTTC	CASSDGGVYSYNEQFF
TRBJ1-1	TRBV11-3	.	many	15	TGTGCCAGCAGCTTAGATTCAGCCTCAAACACTGAAGCTTTCTTT	CASSLDSASNTEAFF
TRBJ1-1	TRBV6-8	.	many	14	TGTGCCAGCAGGATCGACACGGGGAACACTGAAGCTTTCTTT	CASRIDTGNTEAFF
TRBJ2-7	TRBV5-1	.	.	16	TGCGCCAGCAGCTTGGAGGGGACTGGGGTTTCCTACGAGCAGTACTTC	CASSLEGTGVSYEQYF
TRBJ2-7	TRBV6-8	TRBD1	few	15	TGTGCCAGCAGTTCGCTGGTGGACAGGACCTACGAGCAGTACTTC	CASSSLVDRTYEQYF
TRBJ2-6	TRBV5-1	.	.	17	TGCGCCAGCAGCTTGCAGGGTGGGACCTCTCGGGCCAACGTCCTGACTTTC	CASSLQGGTSRANVLTF
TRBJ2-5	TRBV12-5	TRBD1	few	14	TGTGCCAGCACACCGACAGGGCCGAAAGAGACCCAGTACTTC	CASTPTGPKETQYF
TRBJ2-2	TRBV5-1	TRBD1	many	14	TGCGCCAGCAGCTGGGACAGGAACACCGGGGAGCTGTTTTTT	CASSWDRNTGELFF
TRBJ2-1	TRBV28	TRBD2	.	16	TGTGCCAGCAGGCCTAAACTAGCGGGTACGTCCGGTGAGCAGTTCTTC	CASRPKLAGTSGEQFF